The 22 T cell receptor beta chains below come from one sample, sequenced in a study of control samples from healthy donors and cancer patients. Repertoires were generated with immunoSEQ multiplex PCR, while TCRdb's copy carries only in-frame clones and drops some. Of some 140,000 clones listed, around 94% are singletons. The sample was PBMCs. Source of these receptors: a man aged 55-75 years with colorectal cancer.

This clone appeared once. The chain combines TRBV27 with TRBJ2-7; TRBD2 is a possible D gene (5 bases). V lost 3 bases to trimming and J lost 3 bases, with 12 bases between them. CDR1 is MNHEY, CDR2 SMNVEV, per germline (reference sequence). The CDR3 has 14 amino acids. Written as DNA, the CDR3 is TGTGCCAGCAGTTTTTCTCAAGGAGGCTACGAGCAGTACTTC. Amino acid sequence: CASSFSQGGYEQYF.

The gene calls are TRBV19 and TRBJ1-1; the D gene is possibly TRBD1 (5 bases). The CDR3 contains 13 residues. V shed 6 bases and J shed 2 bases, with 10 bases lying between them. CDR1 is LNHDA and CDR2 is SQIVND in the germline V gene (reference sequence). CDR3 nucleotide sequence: TGTGCCAGTAGCCCGCAGGGTAACACTGAAGCTTTCTTT. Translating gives CASSPQGNTEAFF.

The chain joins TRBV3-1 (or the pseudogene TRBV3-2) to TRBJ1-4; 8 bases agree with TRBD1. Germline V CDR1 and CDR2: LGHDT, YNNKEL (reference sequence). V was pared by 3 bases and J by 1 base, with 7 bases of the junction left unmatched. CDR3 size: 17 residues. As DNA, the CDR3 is TGTGCCAGCAGCCAGTTCCAGGGGGCGCGAACTAATGAAAAACTGTTTTTT. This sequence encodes CASSQFQGARTNEKLFF.

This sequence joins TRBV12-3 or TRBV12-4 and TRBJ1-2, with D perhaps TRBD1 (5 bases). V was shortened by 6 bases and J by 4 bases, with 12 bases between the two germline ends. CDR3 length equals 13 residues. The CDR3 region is CASRLGVGYGYTF. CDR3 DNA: TGTGCCAGCAGATTGGGGGTCGGCTATGGCTACACCTTC.

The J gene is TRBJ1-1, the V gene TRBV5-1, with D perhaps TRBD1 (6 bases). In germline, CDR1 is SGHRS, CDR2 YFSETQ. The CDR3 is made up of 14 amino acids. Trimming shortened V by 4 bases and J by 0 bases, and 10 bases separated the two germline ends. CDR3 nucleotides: TGCGCCAGCAGCCCCGGGACACTGAACACTGAAGCTTTCTTT. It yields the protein CASSPGTLNTEAFF. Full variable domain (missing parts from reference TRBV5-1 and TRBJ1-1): KAGVTQTPRYLIKTRGQQVTLSCSPISGHRSVSWYQQTPGQGLQFLFEYFSETQRNKGNFPGRFSGRQFSNSRSEMNVSTLELGDSALYLCASSPGTLNTEAFFGQGTRLTVV.

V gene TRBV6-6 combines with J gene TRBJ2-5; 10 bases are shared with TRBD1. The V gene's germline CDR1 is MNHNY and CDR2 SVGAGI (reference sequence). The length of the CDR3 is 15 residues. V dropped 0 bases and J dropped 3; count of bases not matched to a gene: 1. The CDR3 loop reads CASSYSGQGKETQYF. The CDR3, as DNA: TGTGCCAGCAGTTACTCGGGACAGGGGAAAGAGACCCAGTACTTC.

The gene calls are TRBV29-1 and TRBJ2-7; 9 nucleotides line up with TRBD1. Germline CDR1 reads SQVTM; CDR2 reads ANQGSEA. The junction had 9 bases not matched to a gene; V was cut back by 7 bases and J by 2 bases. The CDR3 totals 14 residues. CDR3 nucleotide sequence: TGCAGCGCCCTGGGACAGGGCCCTCCCTACGAGCAGTACTTC. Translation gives CSALGQGPPYEQYF.

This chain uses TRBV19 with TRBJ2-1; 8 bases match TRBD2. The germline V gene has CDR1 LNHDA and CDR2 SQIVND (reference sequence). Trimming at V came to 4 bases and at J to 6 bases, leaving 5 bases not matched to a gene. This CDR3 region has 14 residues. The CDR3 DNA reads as TGTGCCAGTAGTAGGCTAGCGGGCACCAATGAGCAGTTCTTC. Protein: CASSRLAGTNEQFF.

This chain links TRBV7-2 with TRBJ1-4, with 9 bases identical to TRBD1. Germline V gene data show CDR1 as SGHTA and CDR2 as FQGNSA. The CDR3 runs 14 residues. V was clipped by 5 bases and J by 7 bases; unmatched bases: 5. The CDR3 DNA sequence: TGTGCCAGCAGCGAACAGGGGGCGGTTGAAAAACTGTTTTTT. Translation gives CASSEQGAVEKLFF.

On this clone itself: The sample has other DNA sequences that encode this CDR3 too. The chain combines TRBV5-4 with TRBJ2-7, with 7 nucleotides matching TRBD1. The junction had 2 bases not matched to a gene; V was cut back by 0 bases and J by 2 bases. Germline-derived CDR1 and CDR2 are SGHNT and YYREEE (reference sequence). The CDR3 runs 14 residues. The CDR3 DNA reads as TGTGCCAGCAGCTTGGGTCAGGGGGCCTACGAGCAGTACTTC. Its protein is CASSLGQGAYEQYF.

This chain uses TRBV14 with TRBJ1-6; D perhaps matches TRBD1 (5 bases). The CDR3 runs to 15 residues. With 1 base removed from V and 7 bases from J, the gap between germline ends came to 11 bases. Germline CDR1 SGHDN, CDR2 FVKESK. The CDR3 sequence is CASSQAGGYNSPLHF. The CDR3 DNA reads TGTGCCAGCAGCCAAGCGGGGGGGTACAATTCACCCCTCCACTTT.

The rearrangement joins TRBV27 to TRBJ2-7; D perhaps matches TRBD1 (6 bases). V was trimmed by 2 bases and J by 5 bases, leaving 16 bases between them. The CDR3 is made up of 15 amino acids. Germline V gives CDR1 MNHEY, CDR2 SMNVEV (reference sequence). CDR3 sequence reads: CASSLTSTGYNEQYF. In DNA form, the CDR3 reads TGTGCCAGCAGTTTAACGTCCACAGGGTACAACGAGCAGTACTTC.

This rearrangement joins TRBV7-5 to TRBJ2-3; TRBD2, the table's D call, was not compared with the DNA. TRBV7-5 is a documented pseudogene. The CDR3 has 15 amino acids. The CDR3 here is CARSPSGGAPDTQYF. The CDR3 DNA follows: TGTGCCAGAAGCCCCAGCGGGGGGGCCCCAGATACGCAGTATTTT.

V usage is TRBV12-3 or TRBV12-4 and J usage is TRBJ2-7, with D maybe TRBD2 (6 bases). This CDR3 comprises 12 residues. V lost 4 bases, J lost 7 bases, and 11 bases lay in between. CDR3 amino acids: CASSSPAGEQYF. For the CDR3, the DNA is TGTGCCAGCAGTTCCCCGGCGGGGGAGCAGTACTTC.

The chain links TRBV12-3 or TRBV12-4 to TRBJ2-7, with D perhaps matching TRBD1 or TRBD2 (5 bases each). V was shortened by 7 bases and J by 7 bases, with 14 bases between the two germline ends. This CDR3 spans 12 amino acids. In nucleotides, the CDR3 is TGTGCCAGCACCCGAGGGACGCAAGAGCAGTACTTC. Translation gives CASTRGTQEQYF.

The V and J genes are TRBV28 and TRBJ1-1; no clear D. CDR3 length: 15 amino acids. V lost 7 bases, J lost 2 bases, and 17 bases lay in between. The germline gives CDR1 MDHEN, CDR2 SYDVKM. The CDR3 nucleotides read TGTGCCAGCACCATACTCGGGCCAGTAAACACTGAAGCTTTCTTT. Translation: CASTILGPVNTEAFF.

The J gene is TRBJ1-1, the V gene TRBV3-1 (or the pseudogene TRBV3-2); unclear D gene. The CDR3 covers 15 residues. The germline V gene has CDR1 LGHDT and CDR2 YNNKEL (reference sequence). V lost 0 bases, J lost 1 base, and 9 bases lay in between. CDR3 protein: CASSQERLRNTEAFF. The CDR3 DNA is TGTGCCAGCAGCCAAGAGCGGCTGCGGAACACTGAAGCTTTCTTT.

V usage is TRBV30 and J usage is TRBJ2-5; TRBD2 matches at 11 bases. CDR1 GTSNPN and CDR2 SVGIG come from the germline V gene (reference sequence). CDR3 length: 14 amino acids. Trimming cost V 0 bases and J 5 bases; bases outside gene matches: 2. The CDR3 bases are TGTGCCTGGAGTGTGGGACTAGCGGCGGAGACCCAGTACTTC. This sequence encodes CAWSVGLAAETQYF.

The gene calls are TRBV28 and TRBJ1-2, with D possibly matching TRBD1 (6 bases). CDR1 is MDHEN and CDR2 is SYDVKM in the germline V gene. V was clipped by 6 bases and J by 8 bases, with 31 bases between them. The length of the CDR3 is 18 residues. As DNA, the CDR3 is TGTGCCAGCAGGACAGGACGGCTCAGCTATGGCGCGAGGAGAGGCTACACCTTC. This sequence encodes CASRTGRLSYGARRGYTF.

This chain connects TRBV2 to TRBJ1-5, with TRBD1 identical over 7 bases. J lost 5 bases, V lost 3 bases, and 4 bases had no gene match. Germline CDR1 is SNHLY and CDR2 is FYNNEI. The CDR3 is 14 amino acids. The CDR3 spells CASSDRGTYQPQHF. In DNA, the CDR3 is TGTGCCAGCAGTGACAGGGGGACTTATCAGCCCCAGCATTTT.

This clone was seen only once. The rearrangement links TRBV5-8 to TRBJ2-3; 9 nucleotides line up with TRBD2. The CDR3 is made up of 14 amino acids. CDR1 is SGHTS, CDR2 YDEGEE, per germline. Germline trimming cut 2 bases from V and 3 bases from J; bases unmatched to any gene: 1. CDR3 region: CASSLSGGTDTQYF. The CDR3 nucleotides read TGTGCCAGCAGCTTAAGCGGGGGGACAGATACGCAGTATTTT.

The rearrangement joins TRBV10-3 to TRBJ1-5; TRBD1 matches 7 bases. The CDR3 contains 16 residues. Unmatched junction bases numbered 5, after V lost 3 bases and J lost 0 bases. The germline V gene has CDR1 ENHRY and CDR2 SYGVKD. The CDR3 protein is CAISDSGQYSNQPQHF. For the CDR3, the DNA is TGTGCCATCAGTGATTCGGGACAGTATAGCAATCAGCCCCAGCATTTT.